A single sample is the source of the 26 T cell receptor beta chains below, sequenced in a study of blood T cell repertoires in COVID-19. TCRdb keeps only in-frame clones here, not all; method: immunoSEQ multiplex PCR. The data contain over 25,000 clones, around 86% of them seen just once; the ten biggest clones take up 60% to 80%. The source material was peripheral blood. The receptors come from a man in his 70s with acute or convalescent COVID-19.

This chain uses TRBV7-9 with TRBJ2-5; D is perhaps TRBD1 (5 bases). Trimming took off 1 base at V and 1 base at J, with 13 bases between the two ends. Germline V gene sequence: CDR1 SEHNR, CDR2 FQNEAQ (reference sequence). CDR3 length: 16 residues. CDR3 in amino acids: CASSLVGAARQETQYF. CDR3 in DNA: TGTGCCAGCAGCTTAGTAGGGGCGGCGCGCCAAGAGACCCAGTACTTC.

The rearrangement joins TRBV2 to TRBJ2-2; D is unresolved. Germline V gives CDR1 SNHLY, CDR2 FYNNEI. This CDR3 spans 15 amino acids. V lost 3 bases and J lost 1, with 9 bases in between. The CDR3 sequence is CASSENPGNTGELFF. CDR3 bases: TGTGCCAGCAGTGAGAATCCGGGGAACACCGGGGAGCTGTTTTTT.

The chain recombines TRBV7-2 with TRBJ1-2; 8 bases are a match to TRBD1. The CDR3 loop spans 14 amino acids. Trimming took 4 bases from V and 3 from J; bases not matched to a gene: 4. Germline CDR1 reads SGHTA; CDR2 reads FQGNSA. CDR3 DNA sequence: TGTGCCAGCAGCTCCACAGGGGGGCACTATGGCTACACCTTC. The encoded protein is CASSSTGGHYGYTF.

The chain joins TRBV6-6 to TRBJ2-5, with TRBD2 matching 13 bases. This CDR3 region has 15 residues. CDR1 and CDR2 from the germline V gene are MNHNY and SVGAGI (reference sequence). V lost 6 bases, J lost 5 bases, and 6 bases stayed unmatched. The CDR3 loop is CASSGTSGNEETQYF. The CDR3 nucleotides are TGTGCCAGCAGCGGGACTAGCGGGAATGAGGAGACCCAGTACTTC.

The chain carries TRBV6-6 and TRBJ1-5; D unresolved. From germline, CDR1 is MNHNY and CDR2 SVGAGI (reference sequence). The CDR3 length is 13 residues. With 2 bases removed from V and 5 bases from J, the gap between germline ends came to 7 bases. This CDR3 is CASSYITDQPQHF. The CDR3 nucleotides read TGTGCCAGCAGTTACATTACTGATCAGCCCCAGCATTTT.

This chain links TRBV5-4 with TRBJ1-4, with TRBD1 as a possible D gene (5 bases). Trimming cost V 4 bases and J 6 bases, with 16 bases left between them. Germline assignment: CDR1 SGHNT and CDR2 YYREEE (reference sequence). The CDR3 spans 15 residues. CDR3 sequence: CASSPDPGWDEKLFF. CDR3 nucleotide sequence: TGTGCCAGCAGCCCCGATCCAGGGTGGGATGAAAAACTGTTTTTT.

The rearrangement joins TRBV18 to TRBJ2-7, with 8 bases matching TRBD1. The CDR3 is 15 amino acids. J lost 7 bases, V lost 4 bases, and 12 bases had no gene match. Germline lookup yields CDR1 KGHSH and CDR2 LQKENI. CDR3 in DNA: TGTGCCAGCTCACGAAGGACAGGGTCTGTGATAGAGCAGTACTTC. As protein: CASSRRTGSVIEQYF. Variable domain in full (rest from reference TRBV18 and TRBJ2-7): NAGVMQNPRHLVRRRGQEARLRCSPMKGHSHVYWYRQLPEEGLKFMVYLQKENIIDESGMPKERFSAEFPKEGPSILRIQQVVRGDSAAYFCASSRRTGSVIEQYFGPGTRLTVT.

The gene calls are TRBV5-8 and TRBJ1-1; TRBD1 might be the D (5 bases). Trimming stripped 3 bases from V and 1 base from J, with 22 bases between. The V gene's germline CDR1 is SGHTS and CDR2 YDEGEE. The CDR3 totals 18 residues. This CDR3 reads CASSSPRGGTDRNTEAFF. CDR3 DNA sequence: TGTGCCAGCAGCTCCCCACGGGGGGGAACCGACCGGAACACTGAAGCTTTCTTT.

The genes are TRBV27 and TRBJ2-3; TRBD2 is a possible D gene (5 bases). Per the germline V gene, CDR1 is MNHEY and CDR2 is SMNVEV (reference sequence). Trimming shortened V by 2 bases and J by 2 bases, and 8 bases separated the two germline ends. CDR3 length: 14 residues. Here the CDR3 reads CASSLQRNTDTQYF. CDR3 nucleotide sequence: TGTGCCAGCAGTTTACAGCGGAACACAGATACGCAGTATTTT.

The V gene is TRBV18, the J gene TRBJ1-2; the match to TRBD1 covers 8 bases. V trimming: 2 bases; J trimming: 6 bases; junction bases outside the gene matches: 5. Germline V gene data show CDR1 as KGHSH and CDR2 as LQKENI. The CDR3 extends over 14 amino acids. CDR3 DNA sequence: TGTGCCAGCTCACCAACGATGGGACAGGATGGCTACACCTTC. Its protein is CASSPTMGQDGYTF.

V gene TRBV5-1 combines with J gene TRBJ2-7, with D perhaps TRBD1 (5 bases). The CDR3 has 12 residues. V was cut by 4 bases and J by 6 bases, with 11 bases left in between. Germline CDR1 is SGHRS and CDR2 is YFSETQ. In DNA, the CDR3 is TGCGCCAGCAGCCCTGGACAATCCGAGCAGTACTTC. Its translation: CASSPGQSEQYF. Full variable domain (missing parts from reference TRBV5-1 and TRBJ2-7): KAGVTQTPRYLIKTRGQQVTLSCSPISGHRSVSWYQQTPGQGLQFLFEYFSETQRNKGNFPGRFSGRQFSNSRSEMNVSTLELGDSALYLCASSPGQSEQYFGPGTRLTVT.

The sample holds one count of this clone. J is TRBJ1-4 and V is TRBV19, with 8 bases matching TRBD1. The J segment lost 7 bases and the V segment lost 7 bases, leaving 8 bases of the junction unmatched. CDR1 and CDR2 from the germline V gene are LNHDA and SQIVND (reference sequence). This CDR3 spans 14 amino acids. The CDR3 DNA is TGTGCCAGTAACCAACAGGGGGATAGTGAAAAACTGTTTTTT. Protein product: CASNQQGDSEKLFF.

The DNA of the CDR3 is TGTGCTAGTGGCCCAGGGGGAGAAGAGGACTATGGCTACACCTTC. It codes for CASGPGGEEDYGYTF. The gene calls are TRBV12-5 and TRBJ1-2; TRBD1 agrees at 7 bases. Germline lookup yields CDR1 LGHNT and CDR2 FRNRAP. This CDR3 region has 15 residues. The trim removed 6 bases at V and 3 bases at J, leaving 10 bases unmatched.

The J gene is TRBJ2-3, the V gene TRBV3-1 (or the pseudogene TRBV3-2); D is undetermined. Germline values: CDR1 LGHDT, CDR2 YNNKEL (reference sequence). Trimming removed 1 base at V and 8 bases at J, with 10 bases between. There are 13 residues in the CDR3. CDR3 in amino acids: CASSQGQVRTQYF. In DNA, the CDR3 is TGTGCCAGCAGCCAAGGCCAGGTTCGTACGCAGTATTTT.

The gene calls are TRBV5-1 and TRBJ2-5, with 7 bases fitting TRBD2. Trimming took 3 bases from V and 5 from J; bases not matched to a gene: 4. The CDR3 length is 13 residues. CDR1 SGHRS and CDR2 YFSETQ come from the germline V gene. This chain's CDR3 is CASSWTSTETQYF. CDR3 DNA sequence: TGCGCCAGCAGCTGGACTAGTACGGAGACCCAGTACTTC.

The V call is TRBV10-3, the J call TRBJ1-5; 12 bases are shared with TRBD1. Germline V gene sequence: CDR1 ENHRY, CDR2 SYGVKD. V shed 6 bases, J shed 5 bases, and the junction held 5 bases outside the gene matches. The CDR3 is 15 amino acids. The CDR3 nucleotides read TGTGCCATCAGAACCGGGACAGGGGGCGATCAGCCCCAGCATTTT. This gives the protein CAIRTGTGGDQPQHF.

The chain links TRBV27 to TRBJ2-7; 10 nucleotides agree with TRBD1. This CDR3 region has 15 residues. CDR1 and CDR2 (germline): MNHEY, SMNVEV (reference sequence). V lost 5 bases and J lost 4; bases outside the gene matches: 8. CDR3 residues: CASSRLRDRGYEQYF. CDR3 DNA sequence: TGTGCCAGCAGTCGCCTTCGGGACAGGGGTTACGAGCAGTACTTC.

Sample share makes this clone medium-sized. The rearrangement uses TRBV6-4 and TRBJ2-5, with TRBD2 matching 9 bases. The CDR3 is made up of 17 amino acids. V dropped 2 bases and J dropped 6; count of bases not matched to a gene: 13. CDR1 is MRHNA, CDR2 SNTAGT, per germline. CDR3 nucleotides: TGTGCCAGCAGTGACCCCCATAGGCTAGCGGGAAAAAAGACCCAGTACTTC. The encoded protein is CASSDPHRLAGKKTQYF.

The rearrangement joins TRBV11-2 to TRBJ2-1; 9 nucleotides line up with TRBD1. Germline trimming cut 1 base from V and 6 bases from J; bases unmatched to any gene: 4. The CDR3 sequence is 15 residues long. The germline V gene has CDR1 SGHAT and CDR2 FQNNGV. The CDR3 spells CASSLGQGVSNEQFF. CDR3 DNA sequence: TGTGCCAGCAGCTTAGGACAGGGGGTCAGCAATGAGCAGTTCTTC.

This clone was seen only a few times. The rearrangement joins TRBV2 to TRBJ1-2, with D possibly being TRBD1 (5 bases). Germline lookup yields CDR1 SNHLY and CDR2 FYNNEI. This CDR3 is built from 12 residues. The V gene lost 7 bases and the J gene lost 4 bases, with 10 bases spanning the gap. The CDR3, as DNA: TGTGCCAGCACCCTGACAGCCTATGGCTACACCTTC. Residues: CASTLTAYGYTF.

The chain links TRBV6-1 to TRBJ2-7, with a tentative D call TRBD1 (6 bases). Germline V lookup: CDR1 MNHNS, CDR2 SASEGT. CDR3 size: 14 residues. V was pared by 3 bases and J by 3 bases, with 12 bases between. CDR3 amino acids: CASSDRDNGYEQYF. The CDR3 region has the DNA TGTGCCAGCAGTGATAGGGACAACGGCTACGAGCAGTACTTC.

The chain joins TRBV28 to TRBJ2-7; 7 bases are a match to TRBD2. J lost 4 bases, V lost 5 bases, and 20 bases had no gene match. The germline gives CDR1 MDHEN, CDR2 SYDVKM. CDR3 size: 18 residues. DNA of the CDR3: TGTGCCAGCAGTCCTTACAACGTGAGGAGGGAGGGCCGGTACGAGCAGTACTTC. It yields the protein CASSPYNVRREGRYEQYF.

The V and J genes are TRBV9 and TRBJ2-3; 10 bases fit TRBD1. This CDR3 comprises 16 residues. J was trimmed by 1 base and V by 1 base; bases with no gene match: 3. Germline CDR1 and CDR2: SGDLS and YYNGEE. The DNA for the CDR3 is TGTGCCAGCAGCGTAATTGGACAGGGGGGCACAGATACGCAGTATTTT. This codes for CASSVIGQGGTDTQYF.

The V call is TRBV19, the J call TRBJ1-2; D possibly corresponds to TRBD1 (5 bases). The CDR3 contains 13 residues. V lost 10 bases and J lost 0, with 12 bases in between. CDR1 and CDR2 from the germline V gene are LNHDA and SQIVND (reference sequence). For the CDR3, the DNA is TGTGCCACCTCATCCAGGGCTAACTATGGCTACACCTTC. This gives the protein CATSSRANYGYTF.

This clone was seen ten or more times. This chain links TRBV11-3 with TRBJ1-1; D not certain. CDR3 length equals 13 residues. Germline CDR1 SGHNT, CDR2 YENEEA. With 2 bases removed from V and 10 bases from J, the gap between germline ends came to 14 bases. The CDR3 coding sequence is TGTGCCAGCAGCTTAAGTCCCTTTCGCAGAGCTTTCTTT. Residues: CASSLSPFRRAFF.

The rearrangement joins TRBV29-1 to TRBJ1-2; D uncertain. The CDR3 length is 10 residues. CDR1 and CDR2 from the germline V gene are SQVTM and ANQGSEA. Trimming cost V 5 bases and J 7 bases, with 8 bases left between them. The CDR3 region has the DNA TGCAGCGTTAAGGAGGGTGGCTACACCTTC. Its translation: CSVKEGGYTF. Full variable domain (missing parts from reference TRBV29-1 and TRBJ1-2): SAVISQKPSRDICQRGTSLTIQCQVDSQVTMMFWYRQQPGQSLTLIATANQGSEATYESGFVIDKFPISRPNLTFSTLTVSNMSPEDSSIYLCSVKEGGYTFGSGTRLTVV.